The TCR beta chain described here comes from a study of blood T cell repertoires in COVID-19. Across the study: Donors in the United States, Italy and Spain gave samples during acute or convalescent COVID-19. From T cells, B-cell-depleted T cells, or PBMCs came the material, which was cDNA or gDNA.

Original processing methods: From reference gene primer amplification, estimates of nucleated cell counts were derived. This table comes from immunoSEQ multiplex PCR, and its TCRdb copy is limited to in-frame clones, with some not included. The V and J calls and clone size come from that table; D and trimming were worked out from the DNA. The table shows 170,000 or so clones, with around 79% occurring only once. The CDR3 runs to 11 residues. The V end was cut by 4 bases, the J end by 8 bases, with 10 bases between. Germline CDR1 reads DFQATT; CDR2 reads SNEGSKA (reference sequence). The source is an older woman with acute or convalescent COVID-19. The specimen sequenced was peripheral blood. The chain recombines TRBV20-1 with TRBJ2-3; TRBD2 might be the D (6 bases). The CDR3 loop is CSATLGSTQYF. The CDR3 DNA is TGCAGTGCTACCCTCGGGAGTACGCAGTATTTT.